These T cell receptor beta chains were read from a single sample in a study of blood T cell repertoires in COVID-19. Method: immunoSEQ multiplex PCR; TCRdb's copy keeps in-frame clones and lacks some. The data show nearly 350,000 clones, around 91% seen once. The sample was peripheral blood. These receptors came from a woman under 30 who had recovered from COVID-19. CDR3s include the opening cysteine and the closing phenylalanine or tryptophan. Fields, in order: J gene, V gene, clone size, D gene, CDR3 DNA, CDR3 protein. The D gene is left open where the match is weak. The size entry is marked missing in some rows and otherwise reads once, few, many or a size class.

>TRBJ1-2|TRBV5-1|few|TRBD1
TGCGCCAGCAGCGGGGACAGGAACTATGGCTACACCTTC
CASSGDRNYGYTF
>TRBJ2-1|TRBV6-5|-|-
TGTGCCAGCAGCCCGACAGGCCCCAATGAGCAGTTCTTC
CASSPTGPNEQFF
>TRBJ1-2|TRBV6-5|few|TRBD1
TGTGCCAGCAGTTACTATGACAGGGTGGATGGCTACACCTTC
CASSYYDRVDGYTF
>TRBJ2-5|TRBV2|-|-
TGTGCCAGCAGTAGGGTGCCCCTCGGGGCCCAGTACTTC
CASSRVPLGAQYF
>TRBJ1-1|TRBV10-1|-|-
TGCGCCAGCAGTGAGTCGATAGGCAGGGACACTGAAGCTTTCTTT
CASSESIGRDTEAFF
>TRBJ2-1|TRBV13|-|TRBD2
TGTGCCAGCAGCCCTCCAATGAGCGGGAGAAGGTCTGAGCAGTTCTTC
CASSPPMSGRRSEQFF
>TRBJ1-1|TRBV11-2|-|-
TGTGCCAGCAGCTTACGGGGCAGTGGGGGGACTGAAGCTTTCTTT
CASSLRGSGGTEAFF
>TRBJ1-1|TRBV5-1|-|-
TGCGCCAGCAGCTGGGGGGGACCCCGCCTCCCGCTTACTTCTGCGGTCTTT
CASSWGGPRLPLTSAVF
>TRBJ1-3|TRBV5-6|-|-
TGTGCCAGCAGCTTGGGTCTATGGGGAAACACCATATATTTT
CASSLGLWGNTIYF
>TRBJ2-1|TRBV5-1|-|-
TGCGCCAGCAGCTCAACCGGGACTTACAATGAGCAGTTCTTC
CASSSTGTYNEQFF
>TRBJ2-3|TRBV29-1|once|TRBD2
TGCAGCGTTGTGGGTCTAGCGGGGTGGGTCACAGATACGCAGTATTTT
CSVVGLAGWVTDTQYF
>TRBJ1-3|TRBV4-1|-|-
TGCGCCAGCAGCCAAGAAGGAACAGTTCGGGGCACCATATATTTT
CASSQEGTVRGTIYF
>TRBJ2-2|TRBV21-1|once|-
TGTGCCAGCAGCAAAGTGGGGACTAGCGGGAAATACACCGGGGAGCTGTTTTTT
CASSKVGTSGKYTGELFF
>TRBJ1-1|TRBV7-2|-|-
TGTGCCAGCAGCTTCGTCGGGGGGTGGGACACTGAAGCTTTCTTT
CASSFVGGWDTEAFF
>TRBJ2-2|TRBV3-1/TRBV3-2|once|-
TGTGCCAGCAGCCCCACTATGTTTGCGAACACCGGGGAGCTGTTTTTT
CASSPTMFANTGELFF
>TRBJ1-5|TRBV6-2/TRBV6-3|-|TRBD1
TGTGCCAGCAGCCGAGAGGCAGGGGGCGGTCAGCCCCAGCATTTT
CASSREAGGGQPQHF
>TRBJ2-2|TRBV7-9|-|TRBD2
TGTGCCAGCACCTTTGCTAGCGGGAGAGTTTCCGGGGAGCTGTTTTTT
CASTFASGRVSGELFF
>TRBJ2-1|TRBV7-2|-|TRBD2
TGTGCCAGCAGCTGGACTAGCGGGAGGAATGAGCAGTTCTTC
CASSWTSGRNEQFF
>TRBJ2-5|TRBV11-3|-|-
TGTGCCAGCAGAGACACAGGGTCAGAGACCCAGTACTTC
CASRDTGSETQYF
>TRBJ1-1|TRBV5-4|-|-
TGTGCCAGCAGGACAGGCAGCGGCATGAACACTGAAGCTTTCTTT
CASRTGSGMNTEAFF
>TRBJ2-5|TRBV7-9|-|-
TGTGCCAGCACCAAAAACCGGGACATGAGGGAGACCCAGTACTTC
CASTKNRDMRETQYF
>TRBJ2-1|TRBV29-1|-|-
TGCAGCGTTGAAGCCCCTGGAGCTGTCAATGAGCAGTTCTTC
CSVEAPGAVNEQFF
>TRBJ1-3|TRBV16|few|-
TGTGCCAGCAGCCAATCGGGCAGTTCTGGAAACACCATATATTTT
CASSQSGSSGNTIYF
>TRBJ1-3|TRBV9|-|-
TGTGCCAGCAGCGTAGACAGAAGACACTCTGGAAACACCATATATTTT
CASSVDRRHSGNTIYF
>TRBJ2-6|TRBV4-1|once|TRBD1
TGCGCCAGCAGCCAGGGGGGACAGGGAAAGCTGTGGGCCAACGTCCTGACTTTC
CASSQGGQGKLWANVLTF
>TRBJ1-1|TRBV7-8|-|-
TGTGCCAGCAGCTTAATTCAGGGGTCGGTTCGCACTGAAGCTTTCTTT
CASSLIQGSVRTEAFF
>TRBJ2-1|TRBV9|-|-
TGTGCCAGCAGCGTAAAAGGAGTCTCCTACAATGAGCAGTTCTTC
CASSVKGVSYNEQFF
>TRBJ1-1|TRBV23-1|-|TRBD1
TGCGCCAGCGTTCACACCGACAGGGGGTACACTGAAGCTTTCTTT
CASVHTDRGYTEAFF
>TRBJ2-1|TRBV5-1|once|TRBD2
TGCGCCAGCAGCCCGAGACTAGCGGGGGTAAACAATGAGCAGTTCTTC
CASSPRLAGVNNEQFF